This TCR beta chain was identified in a study of T cell repertoires in aging, cancer and after chemotherapy. Study-wide points: No conclusions about immunological memory after chemotherapy can be drawn from the repertoire data.

TRB rearrangements spanning V, D and J were amplified using mixed TRB-A/B primers. TCRdb processed the multiplex PCR reads anew with MiXCR; each CDR3 protein has one entry. Found here are 15,000 to 20,000 distinct CDR3 sequences, roughly 35% of them singletons; the top ten hold roughly 17%. V was pared by 6 bases and J by 16 bases, with 16 bases of the junction left unmatched. From germline, CDR1 is MRHNA and CDR2 SNTAGT. There are 15 residues in the CDR3. Amplification of TCR beta used genomic DNA extracted from peripheral blood. Comments on this clonotype: Its target is unknown.

The sequenced sample was blood. This sequence was found in a human donor with a solid tumor. The chain employs TRBV6-4 and TRBJ2-1, with 12 bases identical to TRBD2. CDR3 nucleotide sequence: TGTGCCAGCAGCATCGCGGCTAGCGGGGGGGCCGGGCAATTCTTC. Translated, it gives CASSIAASGGAGQFF.